The TCR beta chain under discussion was sequenced for a study of T-cell reconstitution after alpha-beta-depleted transplantation in children. This clonotype was recorded many times. As it was prepared, the TCRbeta library received unique molecular identifiers. MiXCR, applied by TCRdb to the PCR reads, yields one record per CDR3 protein. Among hundreds of thousands of distinct CDR3 sequences listed, around 17% were seen once. The CDR3 covers 15 residues. After removal of 6 bases from V and 4 bases from J, the junction contained 12 bases not matched to a gene. The chain joins TRBV12-3 or TRBV12-4 to TRBJ2-7; TRBD1 matches 7 bases. This clonotype was sampled from a human donor who donated a stem cell graft to a child with acute myeloid leukemia. The source material was PBMCs from the stem cell graft donor, sampled from the stem cell graft. This chain's CDR3 is CASRTDRSSGYEQYF. CDR3 DNA sequence: TGTGCCAGCAGAACGGACAGGTCCAGTGGGTACGAGCAGTACTTC.